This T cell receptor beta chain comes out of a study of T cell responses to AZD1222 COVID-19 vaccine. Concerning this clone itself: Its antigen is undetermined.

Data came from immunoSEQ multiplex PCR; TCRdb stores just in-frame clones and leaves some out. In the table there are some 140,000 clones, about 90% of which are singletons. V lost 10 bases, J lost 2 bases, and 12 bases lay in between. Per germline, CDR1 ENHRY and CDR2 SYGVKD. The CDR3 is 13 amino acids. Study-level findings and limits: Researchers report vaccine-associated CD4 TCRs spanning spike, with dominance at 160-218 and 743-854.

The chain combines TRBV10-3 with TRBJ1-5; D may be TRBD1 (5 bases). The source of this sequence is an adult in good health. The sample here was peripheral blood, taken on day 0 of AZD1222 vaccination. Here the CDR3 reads CASQGYGNQPQHF. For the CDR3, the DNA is TGTGCCAGTCAGGGATATGGCAATCAGCCCCAGCATTTT.